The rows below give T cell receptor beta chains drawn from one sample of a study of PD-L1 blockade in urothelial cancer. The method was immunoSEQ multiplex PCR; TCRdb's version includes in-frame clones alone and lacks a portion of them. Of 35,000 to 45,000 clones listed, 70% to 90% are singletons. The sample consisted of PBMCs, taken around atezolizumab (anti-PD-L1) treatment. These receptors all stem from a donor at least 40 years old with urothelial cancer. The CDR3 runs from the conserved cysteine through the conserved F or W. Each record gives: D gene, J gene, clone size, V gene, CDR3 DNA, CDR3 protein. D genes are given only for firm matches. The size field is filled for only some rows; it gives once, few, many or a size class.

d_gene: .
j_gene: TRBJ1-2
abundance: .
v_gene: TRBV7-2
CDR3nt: TGTGCCAGCAGCTTTGACCCGACAGGCTATGGCTACACCTTC
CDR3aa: CASSFDPTGYGYTF

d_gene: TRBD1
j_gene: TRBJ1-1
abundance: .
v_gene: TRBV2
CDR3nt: TGTGCCAGCAGCCCAGACAGGGGGTTCAACACTGAAGCTTTCTTT
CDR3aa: CASSPDRGFNTEAFF

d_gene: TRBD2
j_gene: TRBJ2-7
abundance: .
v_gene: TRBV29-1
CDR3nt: TGCAGCGTTGAAGGAGGGGGTACTAGCGGGGCCACCTACGAGCAGTACTTC
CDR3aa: CSVEGGGTSGATYEQYF

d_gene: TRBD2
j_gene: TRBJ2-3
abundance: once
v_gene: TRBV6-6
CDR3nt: TGTGCCAGCAGTTACTCGGGTGGGAGGGCAGATACGCAGTATTTT
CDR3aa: CASSYSGGRADTQYF

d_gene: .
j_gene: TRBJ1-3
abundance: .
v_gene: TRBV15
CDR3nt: TGTGCCACCAGCAGCGGGTCCTCTGGAAACACCATATATTTT
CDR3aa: CATSSGSSGNTIYF

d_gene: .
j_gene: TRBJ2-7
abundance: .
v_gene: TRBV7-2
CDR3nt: TGTGCCAGCAGATATAGCGCCAACTCCTACGAGCAGTACTTC
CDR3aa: CASRYSANSYEQYF

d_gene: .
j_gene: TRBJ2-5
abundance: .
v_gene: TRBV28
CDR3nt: TGTGCCAGCAGTTTATGGGCAGGGTGGGAGACCCAGTACTTC
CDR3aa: CASSLWAGWETQYF

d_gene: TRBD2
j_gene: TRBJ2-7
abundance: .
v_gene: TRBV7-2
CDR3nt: TGTGCCAGCAGCAAACAGTCTCGCGGGAGGGCCGACGAGCAGTACTTC
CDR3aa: CASSKQSRGRADEQYF

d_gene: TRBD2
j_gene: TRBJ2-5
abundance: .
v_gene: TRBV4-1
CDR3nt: TGCGCCAGCAGTCCGAGACCCCAGGTGGTTGCGGGAGGGCGGGAGACCCAGTACTTC
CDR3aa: CASSPRPQVVAGGRETQYF

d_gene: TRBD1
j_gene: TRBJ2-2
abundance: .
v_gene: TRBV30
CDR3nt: TGTGCCTGGACGGGATACGCAGGGGGCGGCCCCGGCACCGGGGAGCTGTTTTTT
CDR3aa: CAWTGYAGGGPGTGELFF

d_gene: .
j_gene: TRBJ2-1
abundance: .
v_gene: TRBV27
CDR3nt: TGTGCCAGCAGTTCCCGAGGGAAGGTCTCCTACAATGAGCAGTTCTTC
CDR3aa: CASSSRGKVSYNEQFF

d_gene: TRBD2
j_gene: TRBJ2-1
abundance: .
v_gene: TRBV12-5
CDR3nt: TGTGCTAGTGGTTTTGGGGGAGCGGGAGGGCTGGGGTTCAATGAGCAGTTCTTC
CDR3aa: CASGFGGAGGLGFNEQFF

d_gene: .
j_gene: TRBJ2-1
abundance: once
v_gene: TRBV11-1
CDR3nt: TGTGCCAGCAGCCCCGGACAGTTCGAGCAGTTCTTC
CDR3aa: CASSPGQFEQFF